The rows below give T cell receptor beta chains drawn from one sample of a study of regulatory T cells in long-lasting Graves disease. TCRdb analysed the multiplex PCR reads with MiXCR anew, one entry per CDR3 protein. Among about 560,000 distinct CDR3 sequences, about 15% were seen once, and the ten largest hold around 12%. Another study also made use of these data, one on T cells in Graves' hyperthyroidism and ophthalmopathy.

Material: peripheral blood mononuclear cells (PBMCs), obtained at new diagnosis, from a patient treated with antithyroid drugs. The receptors were sampled from a man aged 18-30 years with Graves disease. CDR3s include the opening cysteine and the closing phenylalanine or tryptophan. Fields, in order: D gene, J gene, V gene, clone size, CDR3 protein, CDR3 DNA. D genes are given only for firm matches. A clone size is listed for some rows: how often the clone was seen (once, few, many), or a class if it is expanded.

TRBD2,TRBJ2-3,TRBV5-1,many,CASRGGLAGLRRADTQYF,TGCGCCAGCCGAGGGGGACTAGCGGGACTACGACGGGCAGATACGCAGTATTTT
-,TRBJ2-3,TRBV12-3/TRBV12-4,many,CASRGLSSTDTQYF,TGTGCCAGCAGGGGGCTCTCTAGCACAGATACGCAGTATTTT
-,TRBJ1-1,TRBV5-6,few,CASSRPGKNTEAFF,TGTGCCAGCAGCCGTCCGGGAAAGAACACTGAAGCTTTCTTT
-,TRBJ1-2,TRBV7-9,-,CASSFGQTEGYTF,TGTGCCAGCAGCTTTGGGCAGACTGAGGGCTACACCTTC
TRBD2,TRBJ2-1,TRBV6-1,many,CASQLLLAGVGNEQFF,TGTGCCAGCCAGCTACTTCTAGCGGGAGTGGGTAATGAGCAGTTCTTC
-,TRBJ1-5,TRBV30,many,CAWSVRPRQPQHF,TGTGCCTGGAGTGTTAGGCCCCGTCAGCCCCAGCATTTT
-,TRBJ1-5,TRBV6-4,few,CASSDSTRGLNQPQHF,TGTGCCAGCAGTGACTCGACAAGGGGTCTCAATCAGCCCCAGCATTTT
-,TRBJ2-7,TRBV6-1,few,CASSEIRDTYYEQYF,TGTGCCAGCAGTGAAATCCGGGACACCTACTACGAGCAGTACTTC
-,TRBJ2-7,TRBV6-9,-,CASSLAPGGTYEQYF,TGTGCCAGCAGTTTGGCCCCCGGGGGAACCTACGAGCAGTACTTC
-,TRBJ2-4,TRBV9,-,CASSGMGAKNIQYF,TGTGCCAGCAGCGGAATGGGTGCCAAAAACATTCAGTACTTC
TRBD1,TRBJ2-5,TRBV2,many,CASRADRAQETQYF,TGTGCCAGCAGGGCAGACAGGGCTCAAGAGACCCAGTACTTC
-,TRBJ2-1,TRBV20-1,many,CSALHQEGYNEQFF,TGCAGTGCCCTTCATCAGGAGGGTTACAATGAGCAGTTCTTC
TRBD2,TRBJ2-3,TRBV7-6,-,CASSVGAAGVPDTQYF,TGTGCCAGCAGCGTCGGAGCAGCGGGAGTCCCCGATACGCAGTATTTT
-,TRBJ2-3,TRBV15,-,CATSREEAGARDTQYF,TGTGCCACCAGCAGAGAAGAGGCAGGGGCCCGAGATACGCAGTATTTT
-,TRBJ1-3,TRBV19,-,CASKVAVSGNTIYF,TGTGCCAGTAAGGTTGCGGTTTCTGGAAACACCATATATTTT
-,TRBJ2-7,TRBV12-3/TRBV12-4,many,CASSFVGPYEQYF,TGTGCCAGCAGTTTCGTTGGTCCCTACGAGCAGTACTTC
TRBD2,TRBJ2-7,TRBV27,once,CAGSYSGSSYEQYF,TGTGCCGGCAGTTATAGCGGGAGCAGTTACGAGCAGTACTTC
-,TRBJ1-1,TRBV14,-,CASSRIGREDAEAFF,TGTGCCAGCAGCCGAATCGGGAGGGAGGACGCTGAAGCTTTCTTT
-,TRBJ1-5,TRBV7-8,few,CASSPGVPQHF,TGTGCCAGCAGCCCAGGAGTGCCCCAGCATTTT
-,TRBJ2-3,TRBV7-2,few,CASSLGGPGTSTDTQYF,TGTGCCAGCAGCTTAGGAGGTCCCGGTACTAGCACAGATACGCAGTATTTT
TRBD2,TRBJ2-1,TRBV4-2,-,CASSQERASGTSEQFF,TGTGCCAGCAGCCAAGAGAGGGCTAGCGGGACCTCCGAGCAGTTCTTC
-,TRBJ1-1,TRBV6-1,few,CASSPGFPNTEAFF,TGTGCCAGCAGTCCCGGGTTTCCGAACACTGAAGCTTTCTTT
TRBD1,TRBJ1-2,TRBV4-1,few,CASSPATGSVVGGYTF,TGCGCCAGCAGCCCCGCGACAGGGTCCGTGGTTGGCGGCTACACCTTC
-,TRBJ2-3,TRBV10-1,-,CASSRRDLGSPLHF,TGCGCCAGCAGTCGGCGGGACCTTGGTAGCCCGCTTCATTTT
-,TRBJ2-1,TRBV19,many,CASSGGNNEQFF,TGTGCCAGTAGTGGGGGGAACAATGAGCAGTTCTTC
-,TRBJ2-1,TRBV6-1,few,CASSARGTVEQFF,TGTGCCAGCAGTGCTCGGGGAACGGTTGAGCAGTTCTTC
TRBD2,TRBJ2-3,TRBV5-1,few,CASSSRASGGTDTQYF,TGCGCCAGCAGCTCGAGGGCTAGCGGGGGTACAGATACGCAGTATTTT
-,TRBJ1-3,TRBV6-5,once,CASSYSSTASFSGNTIYF,TGTGCCAGCAGTTACTCGAGCACCGCCTCTTTCTCTGGAAACACCATATATTTT
TRBD2,TRBJ2-3,TRBV10-3,many,CAISESETSGRQGDTQYF,TGTGCCATCAGTGAGTCGGAGACTAGCGGGAGACAGGGAGATACGCAGTATTTT
TRBD1,TRBJ2-7,TRBV30,few,CASDRGDSYEQYF,TGTGCCTCAGACAGGGGGGACTCCTACGAGCAGTACTTC
TRBD1,TRBJ1-2,TRBV11-2,-,CASSSRRDRRNYGYTF,TGTGCCAGCAGCTCGCGCCGGGACAGGCGCAACTATGGCTACACCTTC
TRBD1,TRBJ1-6,TRBV2,few,CASSQRGPYNSPLHF,TGTGCCAGCAGTCAAAGGGGGCCCTATAATTCACCCCTCCACTTT
-,TRBJ2-3,TRBV5-1,-,CASSLGVSGVGTDTQYF,TGCGCCAGCAGCTTAGGCGTCAGTGGAGTGGGCACAGATACGCAGTATTTT
TRBD2,TRBJ2-5,TRBV27,few,CASSSRLAEQETQYF,TGTGCCAGCAGTTCCCGACTAGCGGAGCAAGAGACCCAGTACTTC
-,TRBJ2-1,TRBV7-8,few,CASSPERWVYNEQFF,TGTGCCAGCAGCCCCGAGAGATGGGTATACAATGAGCAGTTCTTC
-,TRBJ1-1,TRBV27,many,CAVISEVAEAFF,TGTGCCGTTATCAGCGAGGTGGCTGAAGCTTTCTTT
-,TRBJ1-5,TRBV2,many,CASRESPLNQPQHF,TGTGCCAGCAGGGAGTCTCCCCTCAATCAGCCCCAGCATTTT
-,TRBJ1-1,TRBV18,-,CASSTTQDTEAFF,TGTGCCAGCTCCACGACCCAGGACACTGAAGCTTTCTTT
-,TRBJ2-1,TRBV7-9,few,CASSFSTGGPNEQFF,TGTGCCAGCAGCTTCTCAACCGGGGGCCCCAATGAGCAGTTCTTC
TRBD1,TRBJ2-7,TRBV2,many,CASRTRTGVTGEQYF,TGTGCCAGCAGAACTCGGACAGGGGTGACGGGCGAGCAGTACTTC
-,TRBJ2-2,TRBV28,few,CASSYRATGELFF,TGTGCCAGCAGTTACAGGGCCACCGGGGAGCTGTTTTTT
-,TRBJ2-1,TRBV20-1,few,CSAKDDSYNEQFF,TGCAGTGCCAAAGATGATTCCTACAATGAGCAGTTCTTC
TRBD2,TRBJ2-7,TRBV11-1,-,CASSLTGTSGTQFFYEQYF,TGTGCCAGCAGCTTAACCGGGACTAGCGGGACACAATTTTTCTACGAGCAGTACTTC
TRBD2,TRBJ2-3,TRBV28,many,CASSFRRGSTDTQYF,TGTGCCAGCAGTTTTAGGCGGGGGAGCACAGATACGCAGTATTTT
-,TRBJ1-2,TRBV3-1,few,CASSHGRDSSYGYTF,TGTGCCAGCAGCCATGGGAGAGATTCCAGCTATGGCTACACCTTC
-,TRBJ2-7,TRBV5-1,many,CATSLGAVSGHEQYF,TGCGCCACCTCGTTGGGGGCCGTCTCTGGCCACGAGCAGTACTTC
-,TRBJ1-5,TRBV20-1,few,CSASNLLGDQPQHF,TGCAGTGCTAGTAATCTTTTGGGGGATCAGCCCCAGCATTTT
-,TRBJ2-3,TRBV30,many,CAWSVTSRDTQYF,TGTGCCTGGAGTGTTACGTCTAGAGATACGCAGTATTTT